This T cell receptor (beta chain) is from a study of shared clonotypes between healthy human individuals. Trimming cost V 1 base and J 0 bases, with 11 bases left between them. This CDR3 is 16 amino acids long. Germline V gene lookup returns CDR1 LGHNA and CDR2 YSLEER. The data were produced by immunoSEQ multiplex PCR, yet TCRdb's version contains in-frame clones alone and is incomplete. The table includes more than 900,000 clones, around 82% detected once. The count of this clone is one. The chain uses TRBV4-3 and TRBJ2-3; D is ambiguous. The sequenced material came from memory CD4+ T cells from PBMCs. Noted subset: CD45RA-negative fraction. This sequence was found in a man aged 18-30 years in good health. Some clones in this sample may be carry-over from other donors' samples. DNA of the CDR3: TGCGCCAGCAGCCAAGTTTACACCCTCAGCACAGATACGCAGTATTTT. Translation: CASSQVYTLSTDTQYF.